This TCR beta chain was documented in a study of response to subunit inactivated influenza vaccine. Each CDR3 protein gets one entry after TCRdb re-called the RT-PCR reads with MiXCR. The table shows approximately 230,000 distinct CDR3 sequences, with approximately 12% occurring only once. Germline lookup yields CDR1 DFQATT and CDR2 SNEGSKA (reference sequence). This CDR3 contains 16 residues. Trimming at V came to 0 bases and at J to 5 bases, leaving 5 bases not matched to a gene. A word on this clonotype: Its cognate antigen is unknown.

General study results and limits: The study's authors posited that every seasonal influenza vaccination enlists few new T cells.

This sequence was found in a man aged 45-65 years who received an inactivated influenza vaccine. The chain has TRBV20-1 and TRBJ2-1; 12 bases agree with TRBD2. Sequenced here: non-naive T cells sorted from PBMCs, sampled 14 to 15 days before vaccination. The CDR3 here is CSARDRTSGVNNEQFF. CDR3 bases: TGCAGTGCTAGAGATCGGACTAGCGGGGTTAACAATGAGCAGTTCTTC.